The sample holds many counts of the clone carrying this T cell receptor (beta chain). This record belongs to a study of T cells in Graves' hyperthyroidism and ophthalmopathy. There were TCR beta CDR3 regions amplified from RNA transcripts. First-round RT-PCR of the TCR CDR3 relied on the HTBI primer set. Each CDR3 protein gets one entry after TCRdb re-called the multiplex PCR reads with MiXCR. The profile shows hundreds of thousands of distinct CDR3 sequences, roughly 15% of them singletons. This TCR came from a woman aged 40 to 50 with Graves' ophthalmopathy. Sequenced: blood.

CDR3 amino acids: CASSIPETDTGELFF. The CDR3 DNA follows: TGTGCCAGTAGTATACCAGAAACCGACACCGGGGAGCTGTTTTTT. This chain connects TRBV19 to TRBJ2-2; unclear D gene. The CDR3 extends over 15 amino acids. The germline CDR1 and CDR2 sequences are LNHDA and SQIVND (reference sequence). V was pared by 2 bases and J by 3 bases, with 10 bases between.